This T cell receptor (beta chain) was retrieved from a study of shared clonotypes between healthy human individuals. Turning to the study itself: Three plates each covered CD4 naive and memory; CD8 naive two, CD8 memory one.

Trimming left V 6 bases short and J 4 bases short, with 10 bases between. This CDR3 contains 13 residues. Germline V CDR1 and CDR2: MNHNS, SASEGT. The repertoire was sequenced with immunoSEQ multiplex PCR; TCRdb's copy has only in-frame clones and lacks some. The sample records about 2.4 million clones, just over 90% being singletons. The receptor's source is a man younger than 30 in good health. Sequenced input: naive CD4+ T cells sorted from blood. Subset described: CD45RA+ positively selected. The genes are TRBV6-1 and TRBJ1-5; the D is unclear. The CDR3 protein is CASSAGVNQPQHF. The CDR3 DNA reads TGTGCCAGCAGCGCCGGGGTTAATCAGCCCCAGCATTTT.